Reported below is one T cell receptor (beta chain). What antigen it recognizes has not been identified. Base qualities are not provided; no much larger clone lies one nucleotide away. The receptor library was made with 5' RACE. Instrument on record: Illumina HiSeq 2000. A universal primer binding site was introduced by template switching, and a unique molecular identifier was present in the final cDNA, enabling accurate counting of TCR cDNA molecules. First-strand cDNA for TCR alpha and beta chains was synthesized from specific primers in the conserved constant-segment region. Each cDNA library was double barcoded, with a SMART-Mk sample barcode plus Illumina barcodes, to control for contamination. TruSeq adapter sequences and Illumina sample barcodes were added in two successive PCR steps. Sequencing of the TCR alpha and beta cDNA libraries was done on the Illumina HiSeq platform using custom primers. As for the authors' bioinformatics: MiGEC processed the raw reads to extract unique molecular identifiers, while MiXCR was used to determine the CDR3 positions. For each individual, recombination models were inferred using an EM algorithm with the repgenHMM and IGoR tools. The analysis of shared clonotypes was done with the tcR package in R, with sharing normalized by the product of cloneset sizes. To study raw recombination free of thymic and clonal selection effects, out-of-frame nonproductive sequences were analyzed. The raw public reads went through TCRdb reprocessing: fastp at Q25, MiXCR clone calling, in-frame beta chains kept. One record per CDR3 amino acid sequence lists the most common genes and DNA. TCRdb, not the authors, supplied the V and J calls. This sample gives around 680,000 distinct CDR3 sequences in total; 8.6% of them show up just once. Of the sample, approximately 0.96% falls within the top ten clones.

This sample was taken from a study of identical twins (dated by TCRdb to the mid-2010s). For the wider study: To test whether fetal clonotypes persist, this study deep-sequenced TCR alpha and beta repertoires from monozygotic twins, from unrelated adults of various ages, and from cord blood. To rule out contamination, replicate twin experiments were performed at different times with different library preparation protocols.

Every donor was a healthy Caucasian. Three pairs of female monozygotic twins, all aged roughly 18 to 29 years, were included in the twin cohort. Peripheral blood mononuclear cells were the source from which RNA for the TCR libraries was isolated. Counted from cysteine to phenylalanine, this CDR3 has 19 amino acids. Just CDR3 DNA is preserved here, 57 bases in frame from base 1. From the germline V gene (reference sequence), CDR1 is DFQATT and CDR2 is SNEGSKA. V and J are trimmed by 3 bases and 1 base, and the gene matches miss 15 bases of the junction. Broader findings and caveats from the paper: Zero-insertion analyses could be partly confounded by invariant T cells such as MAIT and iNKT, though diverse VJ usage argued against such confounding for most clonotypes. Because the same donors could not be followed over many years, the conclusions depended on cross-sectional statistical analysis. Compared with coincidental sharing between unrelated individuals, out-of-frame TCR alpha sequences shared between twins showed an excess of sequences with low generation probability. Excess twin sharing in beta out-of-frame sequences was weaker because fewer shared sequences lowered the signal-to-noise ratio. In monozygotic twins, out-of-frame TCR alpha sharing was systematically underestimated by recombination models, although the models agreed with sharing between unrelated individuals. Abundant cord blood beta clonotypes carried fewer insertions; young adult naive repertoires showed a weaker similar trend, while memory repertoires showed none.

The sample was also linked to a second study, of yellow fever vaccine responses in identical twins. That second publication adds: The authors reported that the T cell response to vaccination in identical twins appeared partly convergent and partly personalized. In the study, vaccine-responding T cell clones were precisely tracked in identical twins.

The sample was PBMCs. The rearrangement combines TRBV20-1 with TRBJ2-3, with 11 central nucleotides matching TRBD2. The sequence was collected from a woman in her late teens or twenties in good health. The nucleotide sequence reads TGCAGTGCTAGGCGGCGTAGCGGGGGGGCCCTTCTCCGCACAGATACGCAGTATTTT. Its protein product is CSARRRSGGALLRTDTQYF.